This entry describes one TCR beta chain. The germline V and J ends were trimmed by 3 bases and 5 bases, with 14 bases remaining between them. The CDR3 consists of 14 residues. Per germline, CDR1 SGHRS and CDR2 YFSETQ. This specimen belongs to a study of shared clonotypes between healthy human individuals. TCRdb's copy holds only in-frame clones and misses some; the assay was immunoSEQ multiplex PCR. Of about 490,000 clones in the sample, roughly four fifths are singletons; the top ten hold roughly 13%. The chain is built from TRBV5-1 and TRBJ2-5; D not resolved. The sample was PBMCs. The origin of this receptor is a middle-aged woman in good health. Some clones in this sample may be carry-over from other donors' samples. The CDR3 DNA sequence: TGCGCCAGCAGCTACAGTACGCTGGGGGAGACCCAGTACTTC. It codes for CASSYSTLGETQYF.